Below, 14 T cell receptor beta chains from the same sample are listed, as sequenced in a study of radiotherapy plus CTLA-4 blockade in lung cancer. Clones were sequenced by immunoSEQ multiplex PCR, and TCRdb holds only the in-frame ones, with some missing. The repertoire has roughly 54,000 clones, around four fifths of them found once; the top ten carry 3.2%. Sequences were derived from peripheral blood, sampled from a patient treated with radiotherapy plus ipilimumab. These receptors were obtained from a human donor with non-small cell lung cancer who had a partial response to radiotherapy plus ipilimumab.

The genes are TRBV6-1 and TRBJ2-1; tentatively, D is TRBD1 (5 bases). V gave up 7 bases and J gave up 8 bases, with 21 bases separating them. This CDR3 region has 15 residues. In germline, CDR1 is MNHNS, CDR2 SASEGT. CDR3 coding DNA: TGTGCCAGCACCCGCCTTGTCAGGGAAGTCGATGAGCAGTTCTTC. Protein product: CASTRLVREVDEQFF.

The rearrangement joins TRBV19 to TRBJ2-3, with TRBD2 matching 9 bases. V dropped 5 bases and J dropped 0; count of bases not matched to a gene: 9. CDR1 and CDR2 (germline): LNHDA, SQIVND (reference sequence). CDR3 length: 17 residues. The CDR3 reads CASSPGLARYSTDTQYF. The CDR3 DNA reads as TGTGCCAGTAGTCCAGGACTAGCGAGATATAGCACAGATACGCAGTATTTT.

This sequence joins TRBV4-2 and TRBJ2-3, with a tentative D call TRBD1 (6 bases). Trimming removed 3 bases from V and 3 bases from J, with 10 bases in between. The CDR3 length is 14 residues. The germline V gene encodes CDR1 LGHNA and CDR2 YNFKEQ. The CDR3 region is CASSQDGQTDTQYF. CDR3 nucleotides: TGTGCCAGCAGCCAGGACGGACAGACAGATACGCAGTATTTT.

V gene TRBV19 combines with J gene TRBJ2-7, with 9 bases matching TRBD1. The CDR3 sequence is 14 residues long. CDR1 LNHDA and CDR2 SQIVND come from the germline V gene (reference sequence). V gave up 3 bases and J gave up 0 bases; unmatched junction bases: 0. CDR3 sequence reads: CASSMDRGSYEQYF. The CDR3 bases are TGTGCCAGTAGTATGGACAGGGGCTCCTACGAGCAGTACTTC.

The rearrangement joins TRBV30 to TRBJ2-7; tentatively, D is TRBD1 (6 bases). Trimming took off 4 bases at V and 1 base at J, with 8 bases between the two ends. Per germline, CDR1 GTSNPN and CDR2 SVGIG (reference sequence). The CDR3 is 12 residues long. Written as DNA, the CDR3 is TGTGCCTGGAACAGGGAGTCCTACGAGCAGTACTTC. Translated, it gives CAWNRESYEQYF.

This sequence joins TRBV6-5 and TRBJ2-5; 13 positions agree with TRBD2. Germline CDR1 MNHEY, CDR2 SVGAGI. J gave up 5 bases and V 0 bases, and 3 bases lay outside the gene matches. This CDR3 has 16 amino acids. The CDR3 nucleotides read TGTGCCAGCAGTTACTCTACTAGCGGGGGGGAGGAGACCCAGTACTTC. Amino acids: CASSYSTSGGEETQYF.

The chain has TRBV9 and TRBJ2-7, with 10 bases fitting TRBD1. In germline, CDR1 is SGDLS, CDR2 YYNGEE. After removal of 4 bases from V and 6 bases from J, the junction contained 10 bases not matched to a gene. The CDR3 contains 15 residues. The CDR3 loop is CASSPTGTGDGEQYF. CDR3 bases: TGTGCCAGCAGCCCCACCGGGACAGGGGATGGCGAGCAGTACTTC. Combining the CDR3 with reference TRBV9 and TRBJ2-7 gives the whole variable domain DSGVTQTPKHLITATGQRVTLRCSPRSGDLSVYWYQQSLDQGLQFLIQYYNGEERAKGNILERFSAQQFPDLHSELNLSSLELGDSALYFCASSPTGTGDGEQYFGPGTRLTVT.

V gene TRBV7-8 combines with J gene TRBJ1-4, with D possibly matching TRBD1 (6 bases). The CDR3 loop spans 15 amino acids. Germline-derived CDR1 and CDR2 are SGHVS and FQNEAQ. V shed 3 bases and J shed 0 bases, with 8 bases lying between them. The CDR3 DNA reads TGTGCCAGCAGCTTGGGGGCTGCAACTAATGAAAAACTGTTTTTT. Protein: CASSLGAATNEKLFF.

The gene calls are TRBV11-2 and TRBJ2-1; 8 bases align to TRBD1. This CDR3 contains 16 residues. From germline, CDR1 is SGHAT and CDR2 FQNNGV. V gave up 1 base and J gave up 0 bases; unmatched junction bases: 2. CDR3 residues: CASSLVGQGSYNEQFF. In DNA, the CDR3 is TGTGCCAGCAGCTTAGTAGGACAGGGCTCCTACAATGAGCAGTTCTTC.

The chain couples TRBV7-9 to TRBJ1-4; 7 nucleotides match TRBD1. With 5 bases clipped from V and 7 bases from J, the junction kept 10 bases outside the gene matches. CDR1 and CDR2 from the germline V gene are SEHNR and FQNEAQ (reference sequence). This CDR3 spans 15 amino acids. The CDR3 loop is CASSHIQGQGEKLFF. CDR3 nucleotides: TGTGCCAGCAGCCATATACAGGGGCAGGGTGAAAAACTGTTTTTT.

The chain recombines TRBV7-3 with TRBJ1-1; 7 nucleotides align to TRBD1. The ends lost 3 bases at V and 1 base at J; junction bases unmatched: 2. The CDR3 is 14 amino acids. From germline, CDR1 is SGHTA and CDR2 FQGTGA. CDR3 protein: CASSFGTANTEAFF. In DNA, the CDR3 is TGTGCCAGCAGCTTCGGGACAGCGAACACTGAAGCTTTCTTT. Using reference TRBV7-3 and TRBJ1-1 for the parts outside the CDR3, the full variable domain is GAGVSQTPSNKVTEKGKYVELRCDPISGHTALYWYRQSLGQGPEFLIYFQGTGAADDSGLPNDRFFAVRPEGSVSTLKIQRTERGDSAVYLCASSFGTANTEAFFGQGTRLTVV.

The CDR3 sequence is CASSLRGQAGTYEQYF. CDR3 in DNA: TGTGCCAGCAGTTTACGCGGACAGGCCGGCACCTACGAGCAGTACTTC. This chain joins TRBV27 and TRBJ2-7; 7 positions agree with TRBD1. Germline loops: CDR1 MNHEY, CDR2 SMNVEV (reference sequence). V was clipped by 2 bases and J by 2 bases; unmatched bases: 9. There are 16 residues in the CDR3.

This rearrangement joins TRBV6-1 to TRBJ2-1; 7 bases line up with TRBD2. There are 14 residues in the CDR3. V shed 8 bases and J 3 bases; nucleotides not matched to a gene: 7. The germline CDR1 and CDR2 sequences are MNHNS and SASEGT. The CDR3 is CASGRGIGYNEQFF. The DNA for the CDR3 is TGTGCCAGCGGGCGGGGGATAGGCTACAATGAGCAGTTCTTC.

The rearrangement uses TRBV11-2 and TRBJ2-3, with 7 positions matching TRBD1. CDR3 length equals 17 residues. Germline V CDR1 and CDR2: SGHAT, FQNNGV. V dropped 3 bases and J dropped 8; count of bases not matched to a gene: 17. In DNA form, the CDR3 reads TGTGCCAGCAGCTTTGACAGGGCGGGCGGACCAGGAGGTACGCAGTATTTT. It encodes CASSFDRAGGPGGTQYF.